A selection of T cell receptor beta chains follows, all from one sample in a study of cytomegalovirus exposure and HLA in healthy donors. Clones were sequenced by immunoSEQ multiplex PCR, and TCRdb holds only the in-frame ones, with some missing. The profile shows more than 150,000 clones, around 86% of them singletons. The sample taken for sequencing was PBMCs. Every receptor here comes from a young woman in good health and CMV-seronegative. Each CDR3 is given with its conserved first and last residue. D genes are given only for firm matches. The size of a clone is reported for some rows only, either as once, few or many, or as a class for expanded clones.

J: TRBJ2-5; D: NA; V: TRBV5-8; length: 15; size: once; DNA: TGTGCCAGCATACTTCGCCCCGGGTACCAAGAGACCCAGTACTTC; CDR3: CASILRPGYQETQYF
J: TRBJ2-3; D: NA; V: TRBV7-6; length: 16; size: NA; DNA: TGTGCCAGCAGCACTACAGGAGTCTCTAGCACAGATACGCAGTATTTT; CDR3: CASSTTGVSSTDTQYF
J: TRBJ2-5; D: TRBD1; V: TRBV7-9; length: 15; size: NA; DNA: TGTTCCAGCAGCCGAGGACAGGGACTCCAAGAGACCCAGTACTTC; CDR3: CSSSRGQGLQETQYF
J: TRBJ1-1; D: TRBD1; V: TRBV16; length: 13; size: NA; DNA: TGTGCCAGCAAGGGACAGATCTACACTGAAGCTTTCTTT; CDR3: CASKGQIYTEAFF
J: TRBJ2-5; D: TRBD2; V: TRBV10-3; length: 14; size: NA; DNA: TGTGCCATCAGTTTTGGACTAGAAAAAGAGACCCAGTACTTC; CDR3: CAISFGLEKETQYF
J: TRBJ2-2; D: TRBD2; V: TRBV15; length: 15; size: NA; DNA: TGTGCCACCAACCTAGCGGGGGGGAACACCGGGGAGCTGTTTTTT; CDR3: CATNLAGGNTGELFF
J: TRBJ2-1; D: NA; V: TRBV6-5; length: 15; size: NA; DNA: TGTGCCAGCAGTTACGGGGGGAGCTCCTACAATGAGCAGTTCTTC; CDR3: CASSYGGSSYNEQFF
J: TRBJ2-5; D: TRBD2; V: TRBV29-1; length: 16; size: NA; DNA: TGCAGCGTGAGGGGGACTAGCGGGGGGGGACAAGAGACCCAGTACTTC; CDR3: CSVRGTSGGGQETQYF
J: TRBJ2-1; D: TRBD2; V: TRBV5-1; length: 15; size: NA; DNA: TGCGCCAGCAGCCTAACCGGGACTAGCGGGAGGAAGCAGTTCTTC; CDR3: CASSLTGTSGRKQFF
J: TRBJ2-2; D: NA; V: TRBV5-1; length: 18; size: NA; DNA: TGCGCCAGCAGCTTGGCCCCGCGGGACGTAGCGAACACCGGGGAGCTGTTTTTT; CDR3: CASSLAPRDVANTGELFF
J: TRBJ2-3; D: TRBD2; V: TRBV12-5; length: 15; size: NA; DNA: TGTGCTAGTGAAAGGACTAGCGGCGTGACAGATACGCAGTATTTT; CDR3: CASERTSGVTDTQYF
J: TRBJ2-2; D: TRBD2; V: TRBV7-7; length: 17; size: once; DNA: TGTGCCAGCAGCGCGACTAGCGGGGGGGCCGTTGGCGGGGAGCTGTTTTTT; CDR3: CASSATSGGAVGGELFF
J: TRBJ1-1; D: TRBD1; V: TRBV19; length: 16; size: NA; DNA: TGTGCCAGTAGTACCCTACTAGGACAGGAGGGAGCTGAAGCTTTCTTT; CDR3: CASSTLLGQEGAEAFF
J: TRBJ2-5; D: NA; V: TRBV6-5; length: 15; size: NA; DNA: TGTGCCAGCAGTTACTCGCCAGGGGCAAGTGAGACCCAGTACTTC; CDR3: CASSYSPGASETQYF
J: TRBJ2-1; D: TRBD1; V: TRBV10-1; length: 19; size: once; DNA: TGCGCCAGCAGTGATCTCCCTACCGAGGACAGGGGGTTATTCAATGAGCAGTTCTTC; CDR3: CASSDLPTEDRGLFNEQFF
J: TRBJ1-3; D: NA; V: TRBV5-6; length: 14; size: NA; DNA: TGTGCCAGCAGCTTTATAGGGACTGGAAACGCCATATATTTT; CDR3: CASSFIGTGNAIYF
J: TRBJ1-3; D: NA; V: TRBV4-2; length: 15; size: NA; DNA: TGTGCCAGCAGCCAAGTGGGGGCGCAAGGAAACACCATATATTTT; CDR3: CASSQVGAQGNTIYF
J: TRBJ2-7; D: NA; V: TRBV6-1; length: 14; size: NA; DNA: TGTGCCAGCAGTGAAGCCCCACTAACCTACGAGCAGTACTTC; CDR3: CASSEAPLTYEQYF
J: TRBJ1-5; D: TRBD1; V: TRBV2; length: 13; size: NA; DNA: TGTGCCAGCAGTCTGACAGGGGAACAGCCCCAGCATTTT; CDR3: CASSLTGEQPQHF
J: TRBJ1-5; D: NA; V: TRBV6-6; length: 16; size: NA; DNA: TGTGCCAGCACCTACCCCCTGGGAGAGCCGGATCAGCCCCAGCATTTT; CDR3: CASTYPLGEPDQPQHF
J: TRBJ1-6; D: NA; V: TRBV28; length: 15; size: NA; DNA: TGTGCCAGCAGTTTATGGAAGGGGTTAATTTCACCCCTCCACTTT; CDR3: CASSLWKGLISPLHF
J: TRBJ2-7; D: TRBD2; V: TRBV5-4; length: 15; size: once; DNA: TGTGCCAGCAGCCCCTCTAGCGGGAGCTCCTACGAGCAGTACTTC; CDR3: CASSPSSGSSYEQYF
J: TRBJ2-7; D: NA; V: TRBV21-1; length: 16; size: NA; DNA: TGTGCCAGCAGCAAAGCGCCACAGGTTCGGGCCTACGAGCAGTACTTC; CDR3: CASSKAPQVRAYEQYF
J: TRBJ1-1; D: NA; V: TRBV18; length: 13; size: NA; DNA: TGTGCCAGCTCACTTACGGGGGACACTGAAGCTTTCTTT; CDR3: CASSLTGDTEAFF
J: TRBJ1-1; D: NA; V: TRBV19; length: 14; size: NA; DNA: TGTGCCAGTATTAACCGGGCAGGGGATACTGAAGCTTTCTTT; CDR3: CASINRAGDTEAFF
J: TRBJ1-2; D: NA; V: TRBV19; length: 15; size: NA; DNA: TGTGCCAGTAGTGGACGGGCCGCGTACGGGAATGGCTACACCTTC; CDR3: CASSGRAAYGNGYTF
J: TRBJ1-3; D: NA; V: TRBV7-9; length: 14; size: few; DNA: TGTGCCAGCAGCTTACCAGTCTCTGGAAACACCATATATTTT; CDR3: CASSLPVSGNTIYF
J: TRBJ1-5; D: NA; V: TRBV7-9; length: 17; size: NA; DNA: TGTTCCAGCAGCTTAGTCTGGGAAGGGGTTGGCAATCAGCCCCAGCATTTT; CDR3: CSSSLVWEGVGNQPQHF
J: TRBJ2-1; D: TRBD1; V: TRBV15; length: 16; size: NA; DNA: TGTGCCACCAGCAGAACAGGGGTGGGCTCATGGAATGAGCAGTTCTTC; CDR3: CATSRTGVGSWNEQFF